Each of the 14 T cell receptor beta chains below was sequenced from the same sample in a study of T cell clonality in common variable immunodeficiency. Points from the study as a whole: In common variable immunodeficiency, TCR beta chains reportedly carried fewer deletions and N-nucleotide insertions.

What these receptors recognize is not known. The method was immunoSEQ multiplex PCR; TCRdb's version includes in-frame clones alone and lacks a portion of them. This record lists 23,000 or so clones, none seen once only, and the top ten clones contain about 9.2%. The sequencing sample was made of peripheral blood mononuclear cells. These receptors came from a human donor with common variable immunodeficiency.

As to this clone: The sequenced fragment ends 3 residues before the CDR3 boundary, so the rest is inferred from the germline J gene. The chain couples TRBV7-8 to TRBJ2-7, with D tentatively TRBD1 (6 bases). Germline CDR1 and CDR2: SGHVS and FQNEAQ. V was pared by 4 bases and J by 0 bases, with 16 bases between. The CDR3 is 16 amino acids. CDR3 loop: CASSSDGRGSSYEQYF. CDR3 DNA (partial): TGTGCCAGCAGCTCCGATGGCAGGGGCAGCTCCTACGAG.

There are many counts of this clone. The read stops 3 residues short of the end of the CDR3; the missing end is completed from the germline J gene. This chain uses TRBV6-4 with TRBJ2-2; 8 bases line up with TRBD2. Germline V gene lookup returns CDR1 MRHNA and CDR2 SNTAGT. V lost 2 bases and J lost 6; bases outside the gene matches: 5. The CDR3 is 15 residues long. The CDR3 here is CASSDRSGGPGELFF. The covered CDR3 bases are TGTGCCAGCAGTGACCGGAGCGGGGGACCCGGGGAG.

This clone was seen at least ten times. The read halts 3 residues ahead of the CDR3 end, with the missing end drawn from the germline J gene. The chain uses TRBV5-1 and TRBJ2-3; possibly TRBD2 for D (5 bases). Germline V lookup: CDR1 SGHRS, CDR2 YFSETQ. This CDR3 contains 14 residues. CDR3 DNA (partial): TGCGCCAGCAGCTTGCGGCCCACAGCGGAATCG. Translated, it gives CASSLRPTAES. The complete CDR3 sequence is CASSLRPTAESQYF.

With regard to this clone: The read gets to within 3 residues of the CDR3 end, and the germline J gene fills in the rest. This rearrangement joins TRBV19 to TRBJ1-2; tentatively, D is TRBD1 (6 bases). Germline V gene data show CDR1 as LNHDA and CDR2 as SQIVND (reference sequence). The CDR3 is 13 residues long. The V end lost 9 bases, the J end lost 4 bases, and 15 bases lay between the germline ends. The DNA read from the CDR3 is TGTGCCAGCCTCCAACAGGGCGGCTATGGC. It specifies CASLQQGGYG. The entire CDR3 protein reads CASLQQGGYGYTF.

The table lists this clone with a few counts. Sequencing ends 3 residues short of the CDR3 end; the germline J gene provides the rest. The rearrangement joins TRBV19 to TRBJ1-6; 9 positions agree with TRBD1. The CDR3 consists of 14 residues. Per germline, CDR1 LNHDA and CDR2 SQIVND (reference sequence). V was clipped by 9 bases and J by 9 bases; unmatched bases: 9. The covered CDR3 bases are TGTGCCAGCCAAGCCGGGACAGGGCCTTCACCC. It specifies CASQAGTGPSP. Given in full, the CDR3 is CASQAGTGPSPLHF.

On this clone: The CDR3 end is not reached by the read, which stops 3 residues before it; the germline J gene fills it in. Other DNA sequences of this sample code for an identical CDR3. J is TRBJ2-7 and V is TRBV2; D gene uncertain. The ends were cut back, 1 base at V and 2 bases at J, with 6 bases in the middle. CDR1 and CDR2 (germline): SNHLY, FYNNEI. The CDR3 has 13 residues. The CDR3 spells CASSEGGTYEQYF. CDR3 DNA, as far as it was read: TGTGCCAGCAGTGAAGGCGGAACCTACGAG.

CDR3 protein: CAWRRRGDTEAFF. The CDR3 DNA, read in part, is TGTGCCTGGAGAAGGAGGGGTGACACTGAA. This chain links TRBV30 with TRBJ1-1, with D perhaps matching TRBD1 (5 bases). The read halts 3 residues ahead of the CDR3 end, with the missing end drawn from the germline J gene. V lost 3 bases to trimming and J lost 3 bases, with 11 bases between them. Germline CDR1 is GTSNPN and CDR2 is SVGIG (reference sequence). The CDR3 has 13 residues.

The CDR3 sequence is CASSTLDREYEQYF. The part of the CDR3 DNA that was read is TGTGCCAGCAGCACCCTGGACAGAGAATACGAG. The rearrangement uses TRBV6-2 or TRBV6-3 and TRBJ2-7; a weak D match, TRBD1 (6 bases). With the read ending 3 residues before the CDR3 end, the germline J gene is used to fill in that end. Germline V gene lookup returns CDR1 MNHEY and CDR2 SVGEGT. The CDR3 sequence is 14 residues long. The germline V and J ends were trimmed by 6 bases and 4 bases, with 16 bases remaining between them.

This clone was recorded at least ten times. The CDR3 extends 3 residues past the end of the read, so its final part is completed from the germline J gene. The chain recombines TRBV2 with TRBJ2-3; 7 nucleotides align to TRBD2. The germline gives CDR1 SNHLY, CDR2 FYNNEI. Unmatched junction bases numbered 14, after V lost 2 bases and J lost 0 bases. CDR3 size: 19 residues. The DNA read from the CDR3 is TGTGCCAGCAGTGAACCCTGGACTAGTGGGGGTAATAGCACAGATACG. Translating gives CASSEPWTSGGNSTDT. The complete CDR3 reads CASSEPWTSGGNSTDTQYF.

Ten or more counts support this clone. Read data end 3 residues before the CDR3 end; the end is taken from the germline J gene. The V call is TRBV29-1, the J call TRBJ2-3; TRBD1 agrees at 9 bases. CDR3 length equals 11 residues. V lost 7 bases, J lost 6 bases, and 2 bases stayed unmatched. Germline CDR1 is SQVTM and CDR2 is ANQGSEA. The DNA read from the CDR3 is TGCAGCGGTGGGACAGGGGATACG. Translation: CSGGTGDT. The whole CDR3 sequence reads CSGGTGDTQYF.

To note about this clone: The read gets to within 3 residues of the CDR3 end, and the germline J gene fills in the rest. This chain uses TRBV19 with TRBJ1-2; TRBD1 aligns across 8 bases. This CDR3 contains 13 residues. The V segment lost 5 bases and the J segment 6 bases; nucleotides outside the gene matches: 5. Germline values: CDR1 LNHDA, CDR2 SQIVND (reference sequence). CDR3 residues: CASSPQGADGYTF. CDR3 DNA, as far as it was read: TGTGCCAGTAGTCCCCAGGGGGCCGATGGC.

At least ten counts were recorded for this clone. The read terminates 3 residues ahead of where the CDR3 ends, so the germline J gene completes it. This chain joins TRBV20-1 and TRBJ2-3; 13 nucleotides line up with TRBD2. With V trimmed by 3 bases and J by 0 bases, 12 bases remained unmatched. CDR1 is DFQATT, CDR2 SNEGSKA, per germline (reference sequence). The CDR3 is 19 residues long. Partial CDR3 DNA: TGCAGTGCTAGGATACTAGCGGGGGGGCTCCGTTCTAGCACAGATACG. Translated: CSARILAGGLRSSTDT. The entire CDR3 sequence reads CSARILAGGLRSSTDTQYF.

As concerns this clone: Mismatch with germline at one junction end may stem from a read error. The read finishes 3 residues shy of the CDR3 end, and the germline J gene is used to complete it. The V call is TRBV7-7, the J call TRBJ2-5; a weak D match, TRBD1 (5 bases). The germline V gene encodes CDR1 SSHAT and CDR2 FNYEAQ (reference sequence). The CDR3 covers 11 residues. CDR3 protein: CASSSGETQYF. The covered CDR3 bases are TGTGCTAGCAGCTCAGGGGAGACC. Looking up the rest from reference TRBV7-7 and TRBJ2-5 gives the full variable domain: GAGVSQSPRYKVTKRGQDVTLRCDPISSHATLYWYQQALGQGPEFLTYFNYEAQPDKSGLPSDRFSAERPEGSISTLTIQRTEQRDSAMYRCASSSGETQYFGPGTRLLVL.

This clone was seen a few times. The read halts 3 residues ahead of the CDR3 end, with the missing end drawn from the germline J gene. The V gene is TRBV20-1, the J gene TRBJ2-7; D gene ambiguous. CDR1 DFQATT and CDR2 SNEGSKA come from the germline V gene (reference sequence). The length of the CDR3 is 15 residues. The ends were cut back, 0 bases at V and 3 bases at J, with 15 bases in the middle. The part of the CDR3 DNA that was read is TGCAGTGCTAGAGATTACAGCAAGCCGAACTACGAG. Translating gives CSARDYSKPNYE. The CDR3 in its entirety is CSARDYSKPNYEQYF.